This TCR beta chain was retrieved from a study of cytomegalovirus exposure and HLA in healthy donors. Study-wide findings and caveats: CMV antigen specificity was confirmed in vitro for a few CMV-associated chains. Cytomegalovirus-associated TCR beta chains were listed, numbering some 170. Most TCR sequences showed up rarely, but some public TCRs showed up in many donors.

The CDR3 runs to 16 residues. Between the trimmed V and J ends, which lost 4 bases and 3 bases, there was a span of 19 bases. Germline-derived CDR1 and CDR2 are SEHNR and FQNEAQ (reference sequence). About this clone: Its antigen is undetermined.

Profiling relied on immunoSEQ multiplex PCR, and the TCRdb table lists in-frame clones only, not all of them. Among some 110,000 clones listed, 90% to 95% were seen once. This TCR came from a woman in her late teens or twenties in good health and CMV-seronegative. The J gene is TRBJ2-7, the V gene TRBV7-9; weak D call: TRBD1 (6 bases). Specimen: PBMCs. The CDR3 loop is CASSSTLRGGNYEQYF. DNA for the CDR3: TGTGCCAGCAGCTCAACCCTGAGAGGGGGAAACTACGAGCAGTACTTC.